This T cell receptor beta chain emerged from a study of beta chain features in type 1 diabetes. There are 14 residues in the CDR3. Germline V CDR1 and CDR2: SGHRS, YFSETQ. Trimming took off 0 bases at V and 1 base at J, with 7 bases between the two ends. This clone occurred a few times. Expressed TCRB transcripts were sequenced because the isolated RNA had all been reverse transcribed beforehand. The method was immunoSEQ multiplex PCR; TCRdb's version includes in-frame clones alone and lacks a portion of them. The repertoire holds 810,000 or so clones, with roughly 15% as singletons. This chain links TRBV5-1 with TRBJ2-5, with no clear D. The sample was naive CD4+ T cells from blood. This clonotype originated in a woman aged 18-30 years in good health. The CDR3 region has the DNA TGCGCCAGCAGCTTGGGTGCTCGCCAAGAGACCCAGTACTTC. This translates into CASSLGARQETQYF.